This TCR beta chain was identified in a study of breast tumors, draining lymph nodes, adjacent tissues. There are 16 residues in the CDR3. Germline-derived CDR1 and CDR2 are KGHSH and LQKENI. V was trimmed by 2 bases and J by 2 bases, leaving 14 bases between them. TCRdb reanalysed the multiplex PCR reads using MiXCR and keeps one entry per CDR3 protein. The table lists 270,000 or so distinct CDR3 sequences, around 31% of them singletons. Whole-study findings and limits: Tumor and nontumor repertoires were significantly more similar in luminal-like than in basal-like breast cancer. Findings are consistent with lymph node origin and intratumoral expansion of most tumor T cells. Tumors had less TCR diversity than lymph nodes, more than nontumor tissue. The lymph node origin of tumor T cells was framed as consistent with a hypothesis, not demonstrated.

As regards this clonotype: The antigen remains undetermined.

Breast cancer patients provided tissue from their axillary draining lymph nodes. This TCR derives from a female donor with breast cancer. Some clones in this sample may be carry-over from other donors' samples. The specimen sequenced was axillary lymph node tissue. The chain links TRBV18 to TRBJ2-3; D is ambiguous. Here the CDR3 DNA reads TGTGCCAGCTCACCAAAGGCAGGCTCCCACACAGATACGCAGTATTTT. It specifies CASSPKAGSHTDTQYF. Full variable domain (remainder filled in from reference TRBV18 and TRBJ2-3): NAGVMQNPRHLVRRRGQEARLRCSPMKGHSHVYWYRQLPEEGLKFMVYLQKENIIDESGMPKERFSAEFPKEGPSILRIQQVVRGDSAAYFCASSPKAGSHTDTQYFGPGTRLTVL.